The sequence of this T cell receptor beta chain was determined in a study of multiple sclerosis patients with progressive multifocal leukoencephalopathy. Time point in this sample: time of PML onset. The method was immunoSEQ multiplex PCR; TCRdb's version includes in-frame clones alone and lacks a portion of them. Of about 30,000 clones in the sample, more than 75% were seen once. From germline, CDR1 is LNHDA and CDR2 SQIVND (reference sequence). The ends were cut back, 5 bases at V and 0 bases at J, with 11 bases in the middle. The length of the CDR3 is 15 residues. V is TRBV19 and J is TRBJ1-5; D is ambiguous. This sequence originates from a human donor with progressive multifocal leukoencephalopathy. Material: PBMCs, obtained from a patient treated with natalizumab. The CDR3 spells CASSPRLDSNQPQHF. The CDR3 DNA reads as TGTGCCAGTAGTCCCAGGTTGGATAGCAATCAGCCCCAGCATTTT.